This is a list of T cell receptor beta chains from one sample in a study of blood T cell repertoires in COVID-19. The method was immunoSEQ multiplex PCR; TCRdb's version includes in-frame clones alone and lacks a portion of them. The table records under 50,000 clones, about 89% of them present only once. Sequencing was done on a sample of peripheral blood. These receptors all come from a man in his 70s with active COVID-19. Each CDR3 is given with its conserved first and last residue. Each record gives: V gene, D gene, CDR3 protein. A D gene is named only where the DNA matches it firmly.

>TRBV24-1|NA
CAISQGNTGELFF
>TRBV28|TRBD1
CASSTLGQVNQPQHF
>TRBV10-3|TRBD2
CAITSGGADEQFF
>TRBV14|TRBD1
CASSRSQGALTEAFF
>TRBV19|TRBD2
CASSRSGDSRNEQFF
>TRBV11-2|TRBD1
CASSSIRDRGLTDTQYF
>TRBV5-1|TRBD2
CASSTGLAGGGSTDTQYF
>TRBV6-2/TRBV6-3|NA
CASSRSGYEQYF
>TRBV28|NA
CASSSWGGAQYSNQPQHF
>TRBV4-1|TRBD1
CASSQVSRGRTGNYGYTF
>TRBV23-1|NA
CASSQSSLSPTAPNNEQFF
>TRBV11-2|NA
CASSLASYEQYF
>TRBV30|NA
CAWRHLAAYEQYF
>TRBV7-2|TRBD1
CASSPQTGTNTGELFF
>TRBV9|NA
CASSFLQTGTEAFF